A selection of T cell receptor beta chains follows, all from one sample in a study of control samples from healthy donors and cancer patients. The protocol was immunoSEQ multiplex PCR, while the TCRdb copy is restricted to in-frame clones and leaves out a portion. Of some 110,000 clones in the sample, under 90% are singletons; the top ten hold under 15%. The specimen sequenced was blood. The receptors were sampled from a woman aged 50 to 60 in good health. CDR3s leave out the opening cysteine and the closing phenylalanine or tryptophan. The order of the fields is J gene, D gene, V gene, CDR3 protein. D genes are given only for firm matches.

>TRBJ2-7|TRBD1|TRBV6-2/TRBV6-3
ASRPPGQLYEQY
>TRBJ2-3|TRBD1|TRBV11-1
ASSDRDSITDTQY
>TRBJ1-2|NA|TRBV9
ASSEESYGYT
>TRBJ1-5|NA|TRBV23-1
ASTLPNPNQPQH
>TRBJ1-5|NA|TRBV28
ASSFGKAGGPQH
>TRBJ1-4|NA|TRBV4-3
ASSQVLDTNEKLF
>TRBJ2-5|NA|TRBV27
ASRRQGGQETQY
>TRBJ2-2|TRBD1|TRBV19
ASSIVPGTGYTGELF
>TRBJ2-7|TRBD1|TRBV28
ASSHPGQGAIEQY
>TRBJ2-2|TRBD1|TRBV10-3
ATWGQGALGELF
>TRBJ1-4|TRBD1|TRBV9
ASSNTGANNEKLF
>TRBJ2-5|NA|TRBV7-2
ASSPSRETQY
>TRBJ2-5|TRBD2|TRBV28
ASSGLTSGGSETQY
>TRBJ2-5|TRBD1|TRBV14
ASSQDQGAETQY
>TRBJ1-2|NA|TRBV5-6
ASSLAGRGYT
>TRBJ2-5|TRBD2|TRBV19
ASRLTGGGLGETQY
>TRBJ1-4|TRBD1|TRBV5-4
ASSSWTGGGEKLF
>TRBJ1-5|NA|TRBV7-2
ASSLLDNQPQH
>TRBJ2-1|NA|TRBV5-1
ASSLGVNIYNEQF
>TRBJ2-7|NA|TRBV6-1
ASSESLAVSYEQY
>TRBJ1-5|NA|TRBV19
ASSIDSYSSNQPQH
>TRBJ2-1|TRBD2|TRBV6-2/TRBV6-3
ASSYSHVAGVPSEQF
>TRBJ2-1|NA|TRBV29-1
SVGLFESYNEQF
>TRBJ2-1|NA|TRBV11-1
ASSPRLGNEQF
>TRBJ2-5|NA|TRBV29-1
SAGEGSETQY
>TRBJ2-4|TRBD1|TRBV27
ASSLPRDREAKNIQY
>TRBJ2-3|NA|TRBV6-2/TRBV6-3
ASSYLETSTDTQY
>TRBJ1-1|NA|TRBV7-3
ASGKHGGTEAF
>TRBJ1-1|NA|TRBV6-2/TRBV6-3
ASSVGRTEAF
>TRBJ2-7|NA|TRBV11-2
ASSLVGSLRNEQY
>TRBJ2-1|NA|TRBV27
ASSLGGTLYEQF
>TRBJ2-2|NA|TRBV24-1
ATRETGELF
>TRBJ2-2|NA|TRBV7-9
ASSFLITKANTGELF
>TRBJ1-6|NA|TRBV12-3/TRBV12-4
ASRGGKSPLH
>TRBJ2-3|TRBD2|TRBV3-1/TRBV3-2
ASSQVVSGGAPDTQY
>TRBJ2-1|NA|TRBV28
ASSLEPGMDEQF
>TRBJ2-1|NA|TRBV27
ASRGFQGSYGDEQF
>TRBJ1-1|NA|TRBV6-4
ASKERGDTNTEAF
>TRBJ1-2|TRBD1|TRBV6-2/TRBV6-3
ASSNPGQGYGYT
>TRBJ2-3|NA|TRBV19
ASSLGTVSTDTQY
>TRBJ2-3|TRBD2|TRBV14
ASSQATSGRWDTQY
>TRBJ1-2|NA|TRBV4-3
ASSQETGIYGYT
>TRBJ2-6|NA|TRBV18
ASSPTPSFSGANVLT
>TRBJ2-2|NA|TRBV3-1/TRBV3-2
ASSQRAVGELF
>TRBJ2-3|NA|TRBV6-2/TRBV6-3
ASSYMKDTQY